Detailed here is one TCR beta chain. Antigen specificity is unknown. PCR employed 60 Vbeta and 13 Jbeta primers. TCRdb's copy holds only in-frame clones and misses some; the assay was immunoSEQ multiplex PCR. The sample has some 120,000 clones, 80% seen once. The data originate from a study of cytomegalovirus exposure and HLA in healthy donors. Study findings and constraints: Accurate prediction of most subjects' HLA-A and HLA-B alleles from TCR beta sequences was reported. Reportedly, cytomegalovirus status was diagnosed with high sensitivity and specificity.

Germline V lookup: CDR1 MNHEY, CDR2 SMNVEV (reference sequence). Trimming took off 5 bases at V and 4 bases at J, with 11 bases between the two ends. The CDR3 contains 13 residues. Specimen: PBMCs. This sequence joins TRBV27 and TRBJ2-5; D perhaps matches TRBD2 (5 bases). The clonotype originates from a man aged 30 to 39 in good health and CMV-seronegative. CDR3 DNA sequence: TGTGCCAGCAGTCCTTTTACTAGAGAGACCCAGTACTTC. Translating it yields CASSPFTRETQYF.